The 5 T cell receptor beta chains below come from one sample, sequenced in a study of OX40 agonist ivuxolimab in advanced cancers. Library creation used the immunoSEQ multiplex PCR assay. In its TCRdb copy, this immuneACCESS table keeps in-frame sequences only and misses some clones. Where compared with another copy, unresolved V genes explain less than half of these, and the others have no known cause. Present in this sample are around 48,000 clones, roughly four fifths of which were seen just once. About 2.7% of the sample is held by the ten biggest clonotypes. The sequenced sample was CD4+ or CD8+ T cells sorted from blood, obtained in a trial of the OX40 agonist ivuxolimab. The receptors shown here come from an adult with an advanced solid tumor such as melanoma, head and neck, liver or kidney cancer.

The chain links TRBV7-9 to TRBJ1-5; 7 positions match TRBD1. The germline gives CDR1 SEHNR, CDR2 FQNEAQ (reference sequence). After removal of 4 bases from V and 6 bases from J, the junction contained 12 bases not matched to a gene. This CDR3 is built from 16 residues. The CDR3 here is CASSSLQGGRGQPQHF. The CDR3 DNA sequence: TGTGCCAGCAGCTCGCTCCAAGGGGGCCGAGGTCAGCCCCAGCATTTT. The full variable domain, in which reference TRBV7-9 and TRBJ1-5 provide the parts outside the CDR3, is DTGVSQNPRHKITKRGQNVTFRCDPISEHNRLYWYRQTLGQGPEFLTYFQNEAQLEKSRLLSDRFSAERPKGSFSTLEIQRTEQGDSAMYLCASSSLQGGRGQPQHFGDGTRLSIL.

The gene calls are TRBV2 and TRBJ1-1, with D possibly TRBD1 on 6 matching bases. CDR3 length: 13 amino acids. From germline, CDR1 is SNHLY and CDR2 FYNNEI. Trimming left V 6 bases short and J 6 bases short, with 14 bases between. The CDR3 DNA follows: TGTGCCAGCAGCTCCCGGGGGGGGCCTGAAGCTTTCTTT. Translated, it gives CASSSRGGPEAFF.

This clone was observed once. The chain employs TRBV4-2 and TRBJ2-5, with 11 bases that match TRBD1. Trimming took 4 bases from V and 1 from J; bases not matched to a gene: 8. The germline gives CDR1 LGHNA, CDR2 YNFKEQ. The CDR3 contains 17 residues. Here the CDR3 DNA reads TGTGCCAGCAGCCCTCTCACCGGGACAGGGGGCCAAGAGACCCAGTACTTC. Translated, it gives CASSPLTGTGGQETQYF.

The V and J genes are TRBV28 and TRBJ1-2; possible D gene TRBD1, 6 bases. CDR1 and CDR2 (germline): MDHEN, SYDVKM. The V and J ends lost 5 bases and 7 bases respectively, with 17 bases between them. The length of the CDR3 is 14 residues. The DNA of the CDR3 is TGTGCCAGCAGTCTCGGACAGCTTGAAATTGGCTACACCTTC. This codes for CASSLGQLEIGYTF.

The V call is TRBV19, the J call TRBJ2-1; tentatively, D is TRBD2 (5 bases). Germline V gene data show CDR1 as LNHDA and CDR2 as SQIVND (reference sequence). With 8 bases removed from V and 7 bases from J, the gap between germline ends came to 12 bases. The CDR3 consists of 12 residues. The CDR3, as DNA: TGTGCCAGTTCTAGCTTTCCAAATGAGCAGTTCTTC. Translation: CASSSFPNEQFF. Together with reference TRBV19 and TRBJ2-1, the CDR3 gives the full variable domain: DGGITQSPKYLFRKEGQNVTLSCEQNLNHDAMYWYRQDPGQGLRLIYYSQIVNDFQKGDIAEGYSVSREKKESFPLTVTSAQKNPTAFYLCASSSFPNEQFFGPGTRLTVL.